The next 7 T cell receptor beta chains were all read from a single sample in a study of blood T cell repertoires in COVID-19 (dated by TCRdb to 2018 to 2020). Library generation was performed with the immunoSEQ multiplex PCR assay. TCRdb limited this immuneACCESS table to in-frame rearrangements with V and J called. A share of clones is missing; checked studies link under half to unresolved V genes, and the rest is unexplained. A total of approximately 230,000 clones appear in this sample, 79% of them only once. Roughly 4% of the sample is in the top ten clones. Source material: peripheral blood. The receptors shown here come from a woman aged 40 to 55 with active or convalescent COVID-19.

This clone has only one observation. The chain couples TRBV29-1 to TRBJ1-2; D might be TRBD1 (6 bases). Germline values: CDR1 SQVTM, CDR2 ANQGSEA. This CDR3 is 14 amino acids long. Trimming left V 3 bases short and J 4 bases short, with 15 bases between. The CDR3 nucleotides read TGCAGCGTTGAGGCAGGGGAATGGCGCTATGGCTACACCTTC. Its protein product is CSVEAGEWRYGYTF.

The gene calls are TRBV2 and TRBJ2-7, with D unclear. This CDR3 has 12 residues. CDR1 SNHLY and CDR2 FYNNEI come from the germline V gene. V was clipped by 3 bases and J by 3 bases, with 6 bases between them. CDR3 sequence (DNA): TGTGCCAGCAGTGACAACAACTACGAGCAGTACGTC. This translates into CASSDNNYEQYV.

This chain connects TRBV9 to TRBJ2-7, with TRBD1 identical over 7 bases. The V gene's germline CDR1 is SGDLS and CDR2 YYNGEE. V gave up 4 bases and J gave up 7 bases; unmatched junction bases: 5. This CDR3 region has 12 residues. CDR3 bases: TGTGCCAGCAGCCAGACAGGGCGGGAGCAGTACTTC. Protein product: CASSQTGREQYF.

This sequence joins TRBV30 and TRBJ1-6; tentatively, D is TRBD1 (6 bases). Germline assignment: CDR1 GTSNPN and CDR2 SVGIG (reference sequence). V shed 2 bases and J shed 7 bases, with 15 bases lying between them. The CDR3 runs to 15 residues. The DNA of the CDR3 is TGTGCCTGGAGTCCGAAGGGGGTTGGAAATTCACCCCTCCACTTT. Translating gives CAWSPKGVGNSPLHF.

The chain joins TRBV6-5 to TRBJ2-1, with TRBD2 as a possible D gene (5 bases). Germline lookup yields CDR1 MNHEY and CDR2 SVGAGI. V dropped 0 bases and J dropped 4 bases, with 10 bases sitting between them. The CDR3 is 15 amino acids. The DNA for the CDR3 is TGTGCCAGCAGTTACTCGACCGGGATTTACAATGAGCAGTTCTTC. This encodes CASSYSTGIYNEQFF.

The chain recombines TRBV4-1 with TRBJ1-6; D might be TRBD1 (5 bases). Germline CDR1 MGHRA, CDR2 YSYEKL. The CDR3 is 14 residues long. V lost 0 bases to trimming and J lost 8 bases, with 8 bases between them. The CDR3 is CASSQDRGYSPLHF. The CDR3 region has the DNA TGCGCCAGCAGCCAAGACCGGGGGTATTCACCCCTCCACTTT.

This clone showed up just a few times. V usage is TRBV7-3 and J usage is TRBJ2-2; 11 bases align to TRBD2. The CDR3 spans 18 residues. The germline CDR1 and CDR2 sequences are SGHTA and FQGTGA. The V segment lost 1 base and the J segment 0 bases; nucleotides outside the gene matches: 4. This CDR3 is CASSLKISGGANTGELFF. The CDR3 DNA reads as TGTGCCAGCAGCTTAAAGATTAGCGGGGGGGCGAACACCGGGGAGCTGTTTTTT.